These T cell receptor beta chains were read from a single sample in a study of CD8 T cells in ankylosing spondylitis. TCRdb analysed the 5' RACE reads with MiXCR anew, one entry per CDR3 protein. Of about 300,000 distinct CDR3 sequences listed, about 20% are singletons. Sequencing was performed on blood, either unsorted or a sorted T cell fraction (not recorded which). The receptors originated from a female donor with ankylosing spondylitis or in good health (not recorded which). CDR3s include the opening cysteine and the closing phenylalanine or tryptophan. A D gene is named only where the DNA matches it firmly. Clone size is not always given. Where it is, it says once, few, many or a class for expanded clones.

clone size | J gene | D gene | V gene | CDR3 length | CDR3 DNA | CDR3 protein
- | TRBJ2-7 | TRBD2 | TRBV12-3/TRBV12-4 | 15 | TGTGCCAGCAGTTTGCCCACTAGCGGGACCTACGAGCAGTACTTC | CASSLPTSGTYEQYF
few | TRBJ2-1 | - | TRBV6-4 | 17 | TGTGCCAGCAGTGACTCTTGGCGTCCAAGCTCCTACAATGAGCAGTTCTTC | CASSDSWRPSSYNEQFF
few | TRBJ2-3 | - | TRBV27 | 15 | TGTGCCAGCAGTTTTAAACGGGACCACACAGATACGCAGTATTTT | CASSFKRDHTDTQYF
- | TRBJ1-1 | - | TRBV10-3 | 18 | TGTGCCATCAGTGAGTCGAGAGTGTCGGACACCAGGGTGACTGAAGCTTTCTTT | CAISESRVSDTRVTEAFF
many | TRBJ2-2 | - | TRBV29-1 | 13 | TGCAGCGTGGAGGGTTTTAACACCGGGGAGCTGTTTTTT | CSVEGFNTGELFF
- | TRBJ2-1 | TRBD2 | TRBV4-3 | 17 | TGCGCCAGCAGCCAACCACCGGGGACTAGCGGGAGGTATGAGCAGTTCTTC | CASSQPPGTSGRYEQFF
- | TRBJ1-5 | TRBD1 | TRBV18 | 15 | TGTGCCAGCTCTCAGGGGGTTCGAGGCAATCAGCCCCAGCATTTT | CASSQGVRGNQPQHF
- | TRBJ2-3 | - | TRBV7-2 | 17 | TGTGCCAGCAGCTTTAGGATCGTCGAGACAGCCACAGATACGCAGTATTTT | CASSFRIVETATDTQYF
- | TRBJ1-2 | TRBD1 | TRBV30 | 13 | TGTGCCTGGACAGGGGGCTCGAACTATGGCTACACCTTC | CAWTGGSNYGYTF
- | TRBJ2-1 | TRBD2 | TRBV5-1 | 16 | TGCGCCAGCAGCTGGGGACTAGCGGGAGGTGAGGATGAGCAGTTCTTC | CASSWGLAGGEDEQFF
- | TRBJ2-7 | - | TRBV3-1 | 14 | TGTGCCAGCAGCCAAACCGACGGGACCTACGAGCAGTACTTC | CASSQTDGTYEQYF
few | TRBJ1-1 | - | TRBV12-3/TRBV12-4 | 13 | TGTGCCAGCACGGCCGCTGGGGGAACTGAAGCTTTCTTT | CASTAAGGTEAFF
few | TRBJ2-4 | TRBD1 | TRBV20-1 | 13 | TGCAGTGCCCTCGGGGACAGTAAAAACATTCAGTACTTC | CSALGDSKNIQYF
- | TRBJ2-7 | - | TRBV7-3 | 13 | TGTGCCAGCAGTTCAAAAGGGCGTACCGAGCAGTACTTC | CASSSKGRTEQYF
many | TRBJ1-5 | - | TRBV6-1 | 13 | TGTGCCAGCAGCCCCAGGGGCAATCAGCCCCAGCATTTT | CASSPRGNQPQHF
- | TRBJ2-1 | TRBD2 | TRBV5-4 | 15 | TGTGCCAGCAGACCCTCCGGGACTAACTACAATGAGCAGTTCTTC | CASRPSGTNYNEQFF
few | TRBJ2-1 | TRBD1 | TRBV7-2 | 15 | TGTGCCAGCAGCTGGGGACAGACGACAGGAGGTGAGCAGTTCTTC | CASSWGQTTGGEQFF
- | TRBJ1-1 | - | TRBV7-2 | 17 | TGTGCCAGCAGCTTAACGCAGGGGATTAACATGAACACTGAAGCTTTCTTT | CASSLTQGINMNTEAFF
- | TRBJ2-7 | TRBD2 | TRBV28 | 16 | TGTGCCAGCAGTTTGGAGGGTCTAGCGGGGATCTACGAGCAGTACTTC | CASSLEGLAGIYEQYF
- | TRBJ2-1 | - | TRBV5-4 | 16 | TGTGCCAGCAGCTTGGGCTCCAGGACTACTAAAAATGAGCAGTTCTTC | CASSLGSRTTKNEQFF
few | TRBJ1-1 | - | TRBV7-9 | 14 | TGTGCCAGCAGCGTGGCAAACAGGGTGATTGAAGCTTTCTTT | CASSVANRVIEAFF
few | TRBJ2-7 | TRBD2 | TRBV3-1 | 16 | TGTGCCAGCAGCCAATGGGGAGCGGGACCTACCTACGAGCAGTACTTC | CASSQWGAGPTYEQYF
- | TRBJ2-2 | - | TRBV20-1 | 14 | TGCAGTGCTCCAGCTACATGGGCCACCGGGGAGCTGTTTTTT | CSAPATWATGELFF
- | TRBJ2-7 | TRBD1 | TRBV3-1 | 18 | TGTGCCTGCAGCCCTGGGAGGACAGGGATTCCCTCCTTTTACGAGCAGTACTTC | CACSPGRTGIPSFYEQYF
- | TRBJ1-4 | - | TRBV10-3 | 13 | TGTGCCATCAGTGACGGGTATGAGGAAAAACTGTTTTTT | CAISDGYEEKLFF
few | TRBJ2-1 | TRBD1 | TRBV5-6 | 16 | TGTGCCAGCAGCTTGGTCGGGACAGGGGTTGAAAATGAGCAGTTCTTC | CASSLVGTGVENEQFF
few | TRBJ2-7 | - | TRBV7-8 | 15 | TGTGCCAGCAGTTATACAGAATTAAACTCCTACGAGCAGTACTTC | CASSYTELNSYEQYF
many | TRBJ1-2 | TRBD1 | TRBV29-1 | 12 | TGCAGCGTACAGGGGGCGGACTATGGCTACACCTTC | CSVQGADYGYTF
- | TRBJ2-7 | - | TRBV5-6 | 18 | TGTGCCAGCAGCCAGGGCTTTCCCGGAGGTAGATTGGGCTACGAGCAGTACTTC | CASSQGFPGGRLGYEQYF
- | TRBJ2-5 | TRBD2 | TRBV20-1 | 14 | TGCAGTGCAATTCTAGCGGGAGGGCGAGAGACCCAGTACTTC | CSAILAGGRETQYF
- | TRBJ2-7 | - | TRBV6-2/TRBV6-3 | 14 | TGTGCCAGCAGTTATCCGTTACAAACCTACGAGCAGTACTTC | CASSYPLQTYEQYF
few | TRBJ2-2 | - | TRBV28 | 15 | TGTGCCAGCAGTCTAGTACTCACGAACACCGGGGAGCTGTTTTTT | CASSLVLTNTGELFF
- | TRBJ2-1 | - | TRBV12-3/TRBV12-4 | 15 | TGTGCCAGCAGTTTGGGGGAGGGGGGAGGCAATGAGCAGTTCTTC | CASSLGEGGGNEQFF
- | TRBJ1-5 | TRBD1 | TRBV20-1 | 15 | TGCAGTGCTAGGGGGGGGACAGGGAAGAATCAGCCCCAGCATTTT | CSARGGTGKNQPQHF
- | TRBJ2-5 | - | TRBV12-3/TRBV12-4 | 13 | TGTGCCAGCAGCCGCTCCGTTGGGGAGACCCAGTACTTC | CASSRSVGETQYF
- | TRBJ1-6 | - | TRBV20-1 | 15 | TGCAGTGTCCACTTCTTAAGACAGATTAATTCACCCCTCCACTTT | CSVHFLRQINSPLHF
many | TRBJ2-7 | - | TRBV7-8 | 13 | TGTGCCAGCATGCTGGACAGTTCCTACGAGCAGTACTTC | CASMLDSSYEQYF
few | TRBJ2-1 | TRBD2 | TRBV28 | 14 | TGTGCCAGCAGTTCCGGGGAGGGCAAAAATGAGCAGTTCTTC | CASSSGEGKNEQFF
- | TRBJ2-1 | - | TRBV4-3 | 15 | TGCGCCAGCAGCCAAGATTGGATTTCCTACAATGAGCAGTTCTTC | CASSQDWISYNEQFF
- | TRBJ2-3 | TRBD2 | TRBV7-2 | 16 | TGTGCCAGCACAACGGTGGGCGGGAGGTCTGGAGATACGCAGTATTTT | CASTTVGGRSGDTQYF
few | TRBJ2-7 | TRBD2 | TRBV6-1 | 15 | TGTGCCAGCAGCCTAGCGGGACGGGGCTCCTACGAGCAGTACTTC | CASSLAGRGSYEQYF
many | TRBJ2-3 | - | TRBV29-1 | 13 | - | CSVGLGTGDKGYF
few | TRBJ1-2 | - | TRBV4-3 | 15 | TGCGCCAGCAGCCCGGGCGGGGGGGCAACCTATGGCTACACCTTC | CASSPGGGATYGYTF
many | TRBJ2-2 | - | TRBV6-5 | 17 | TGTGCCAGCAGTTACGCCGGAAAAGGGGTAGGGGTCGGGGAGCTGTTTTTT | CASSYAGKGVGVGELFF
few | TRBJ2-3 | TRBD2 | TRBV3-1 | 14 | TGTGCCAGCAGCTTAGCGGGAGCAGGAGATACGCAGTATTTT | CASSLAGAGDTQYF
- | TRBJ2-5 | - | TRBV10-3 | 12 | TGTGCCATCAGTCCGGGACTAGAGACCCAGTACTTC | CAISPGLETQYF
- | TRBJ2-7 | TRBD2 | TRBV7-9 | 15 | TGTGCCAGCAGCTCCCTAGCGGGAGCCACCTACGAGCAGTACTTC | CASSSLAGATYEQYF
- | TRBJ1-1 | - | TRBV7-8 | 16 | TGTGCCAGCAGCTTTGGAGCGGGGACCTTGAACACTGAAGCTTTCTTT | CASSFGAGTLNTEAFF
few | TRBJ2-1 | - | TRBV7-9 | 14 | TGTGCCAGCGGAATCGGGCAGGGAGCCTATGAGCAGTTCTTC | CASGIGQGAYEQFF
many | TRBJ1-5 | - | TRBV12-3/TRBV12-4 | 14 | TGTGCCAGCAGGCCTGGTGGGGAGAATCAGCCCCAGCATTTT | CASRPGGENQPQHF